The 3 T cell receptor beta chains in this list originate from one sample, sequenced in a study of T cells expressing NK-cell markers. From the 5' RACE reads, TCRdb lists one entry per CDR3 protein and no DNA. The sample totals roughly 160,000 distinct CDR3 sequences; its top ten clones hold about 19%. The material sequenced was blood T cells: a sorted CD56 or NKG2C T cell subset, CD4+ or CD8+ T cells, or bulk PBMC T cells (not recorded which). The receptors originated from a man aged 18-70 years in good health.

The J gene is TRBJ2-2, the V gene TRBV5-1; TCRdb outputs TRBD2, but without DNA this stays unchecked. Germline CDR1 and CDR2: SGHRS and YFSETQ. CDR3 length: 16 amino acids. The CDR3 here is CASSLMGLTYTGELFF.

V usage is TRBV7-8 and J usage is TRBJ1-2; the TRBD1 assignment by TCRdb is unverifiable without DNA. This CDR3 has 15 residues. The germline V gene encodes CDR1 SGHVS and CDR2 FQNEAQ. This CDR3 reads CASKGGDGVWYGYTF.

V is TRBV3-1 and J is TRBJ2-1; TCRdb outputs TRBD2, but without DNA this stays unchecked. This CDR3 region has 11 residues. CDR1 and CDR2 (germline): LGHDT, YNNKEL (reference sequence). CDR3 amino acids: CASSQEEGLFF.